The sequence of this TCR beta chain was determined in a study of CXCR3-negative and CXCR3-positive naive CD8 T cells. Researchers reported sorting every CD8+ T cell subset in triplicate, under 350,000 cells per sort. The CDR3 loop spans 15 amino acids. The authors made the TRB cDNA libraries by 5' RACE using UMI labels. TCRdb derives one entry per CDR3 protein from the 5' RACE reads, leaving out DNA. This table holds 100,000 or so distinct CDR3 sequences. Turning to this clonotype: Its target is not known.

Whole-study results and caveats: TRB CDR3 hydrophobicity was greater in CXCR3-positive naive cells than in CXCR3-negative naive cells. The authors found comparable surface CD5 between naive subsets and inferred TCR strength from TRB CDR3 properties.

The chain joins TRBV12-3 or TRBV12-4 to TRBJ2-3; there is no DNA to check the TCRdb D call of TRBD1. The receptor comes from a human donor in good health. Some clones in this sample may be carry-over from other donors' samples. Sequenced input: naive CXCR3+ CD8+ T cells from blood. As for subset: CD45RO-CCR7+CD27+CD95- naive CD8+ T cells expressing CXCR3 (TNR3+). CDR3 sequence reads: CASRPPDTITDTQYF.